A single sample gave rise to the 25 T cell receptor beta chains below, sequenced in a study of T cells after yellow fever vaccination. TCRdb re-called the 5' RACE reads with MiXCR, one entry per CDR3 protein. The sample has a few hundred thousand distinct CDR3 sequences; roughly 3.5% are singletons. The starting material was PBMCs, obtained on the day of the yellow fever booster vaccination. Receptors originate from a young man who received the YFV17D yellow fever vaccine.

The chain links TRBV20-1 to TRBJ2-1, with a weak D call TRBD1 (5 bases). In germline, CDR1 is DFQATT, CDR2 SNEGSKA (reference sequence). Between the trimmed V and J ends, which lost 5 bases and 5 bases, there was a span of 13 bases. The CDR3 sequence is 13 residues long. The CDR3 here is CSARPGNDNEQFF. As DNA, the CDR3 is TGCAGTGCTCGTCCAGGGAACGACAATGAGCAGTTCTTC.

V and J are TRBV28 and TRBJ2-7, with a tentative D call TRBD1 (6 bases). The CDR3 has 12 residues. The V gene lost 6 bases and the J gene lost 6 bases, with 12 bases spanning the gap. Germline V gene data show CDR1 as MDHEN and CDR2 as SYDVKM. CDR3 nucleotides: TGTGCCAGCAGATCACAGGGTCGCGAGCAGTACGTC. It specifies CASRSQGREQYV.

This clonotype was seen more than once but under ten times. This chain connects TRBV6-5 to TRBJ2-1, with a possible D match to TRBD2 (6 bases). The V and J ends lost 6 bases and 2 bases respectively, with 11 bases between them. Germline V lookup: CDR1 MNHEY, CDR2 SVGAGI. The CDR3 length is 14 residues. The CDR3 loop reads CASSRDSAYNEQFF. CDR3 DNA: TGTGCCAGCAGCCGGGACTCAGCCTACAATGAGCAGTTCTTC.

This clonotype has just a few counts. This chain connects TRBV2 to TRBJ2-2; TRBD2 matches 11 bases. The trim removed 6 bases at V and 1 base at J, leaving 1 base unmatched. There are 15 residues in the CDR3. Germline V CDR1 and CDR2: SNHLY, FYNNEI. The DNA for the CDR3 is TGTGCCAGCAGGGGACTAGCGGTGAACACCGGGGAGCTGTTTTTT. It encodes CASRGLAVNTGELFF.

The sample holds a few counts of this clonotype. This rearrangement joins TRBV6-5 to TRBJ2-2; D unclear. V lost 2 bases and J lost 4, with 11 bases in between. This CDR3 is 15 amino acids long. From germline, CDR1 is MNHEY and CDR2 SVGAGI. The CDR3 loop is CASSYVAGGTGELFF. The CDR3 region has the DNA TGTGCCAGCAGTTACGTGGCAGGCGGCACCGGGGAGCTGTTTTTT.

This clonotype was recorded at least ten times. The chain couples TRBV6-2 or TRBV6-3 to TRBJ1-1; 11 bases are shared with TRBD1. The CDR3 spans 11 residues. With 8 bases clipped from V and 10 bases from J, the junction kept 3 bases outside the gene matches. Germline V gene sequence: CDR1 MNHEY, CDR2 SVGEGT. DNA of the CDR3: TGTGCCAGCGGACAGGGGGCTTTAGCTTTCTTT. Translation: CASGQGALAFF.

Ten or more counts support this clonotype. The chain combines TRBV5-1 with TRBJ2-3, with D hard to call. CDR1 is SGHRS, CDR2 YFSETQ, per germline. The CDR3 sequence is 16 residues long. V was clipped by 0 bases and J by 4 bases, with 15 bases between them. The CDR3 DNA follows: TGCGCCAGCAGCTTGGACGGTCGGGCAGTGGCAGATACGCAGTATTTT. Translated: CASSLDGRAVADTQYF. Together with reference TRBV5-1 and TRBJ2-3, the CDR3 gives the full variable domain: KAGVTQTPRYLIKTRGQQVTLSCSPISGHRSVSWYQQTPGQGLQFLFEYFSETQRNKGNFPGRFSGRQFSNSRSEMNVSTLELGDSALYLCASSLDGRAVADTQYFGPGTRLTVL.

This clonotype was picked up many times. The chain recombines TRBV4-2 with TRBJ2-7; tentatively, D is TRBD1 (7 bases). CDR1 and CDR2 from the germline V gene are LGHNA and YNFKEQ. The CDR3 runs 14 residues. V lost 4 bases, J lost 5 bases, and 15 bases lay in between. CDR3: CASSPRGVGDEQYF. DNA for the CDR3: TGTGCCAGCAGCCCCAGGGGGGTGGGCGACGAGCAGTACTTC.

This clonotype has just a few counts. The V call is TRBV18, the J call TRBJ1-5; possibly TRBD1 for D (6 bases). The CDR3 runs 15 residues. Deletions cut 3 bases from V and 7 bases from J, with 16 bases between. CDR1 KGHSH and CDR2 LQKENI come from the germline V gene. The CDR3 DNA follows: TGTGCCAGCTCACCCCAGGGGAAGGTTGGGCAGCCCCAGCATTTT. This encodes CASSPQGKVGQPQHF.

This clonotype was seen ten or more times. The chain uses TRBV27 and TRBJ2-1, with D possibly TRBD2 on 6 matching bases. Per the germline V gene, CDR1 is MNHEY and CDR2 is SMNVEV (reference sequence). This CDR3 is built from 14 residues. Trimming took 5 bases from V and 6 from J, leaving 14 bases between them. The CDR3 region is CASSPWTTLNEQFF. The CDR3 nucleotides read TGTGCCAGCAGTCCGTGGACTACCCTCAATGAGCAGTTCTTC.

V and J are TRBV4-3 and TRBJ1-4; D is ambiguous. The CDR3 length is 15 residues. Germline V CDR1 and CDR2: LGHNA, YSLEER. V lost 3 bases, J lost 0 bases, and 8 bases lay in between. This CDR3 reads CASSHREATNEKLFF. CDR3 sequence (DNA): TGCGCCAGCAGCCACCGCGAAGCAACTAATGAAAAACTGTTTTTT.

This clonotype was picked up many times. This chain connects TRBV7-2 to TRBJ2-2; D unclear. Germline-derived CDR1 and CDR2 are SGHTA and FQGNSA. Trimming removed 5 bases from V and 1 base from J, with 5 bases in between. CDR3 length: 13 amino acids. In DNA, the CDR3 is TGTGCCAGCAGCACCTTGAACACCGGGGAGCTGTTTTTT. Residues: CASSTLNTGELFF.

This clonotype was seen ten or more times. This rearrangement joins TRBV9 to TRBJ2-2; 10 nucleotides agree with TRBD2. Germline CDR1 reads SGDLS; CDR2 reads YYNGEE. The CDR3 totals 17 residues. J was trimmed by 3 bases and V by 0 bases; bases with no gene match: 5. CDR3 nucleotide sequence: TGTGCCAGCAGCGTAGCCAGCGGGGGGGCCGACACCGGGGAGCTGTTTTTT. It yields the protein CASSVASGGADTGELFF.

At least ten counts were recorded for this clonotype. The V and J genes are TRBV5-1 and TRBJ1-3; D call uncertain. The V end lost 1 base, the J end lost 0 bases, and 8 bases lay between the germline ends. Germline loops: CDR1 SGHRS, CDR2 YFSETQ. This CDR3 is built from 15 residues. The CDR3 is CASSLPDPSGNTIYF. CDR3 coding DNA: TGCGCCAGCAGCTTGCCTGACCCCTCTGGAAACACCATATATTTT. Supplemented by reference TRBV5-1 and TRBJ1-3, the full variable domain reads KAGVTQTPRYLIKTRGQQVTLSCSPISGHRSVSWYQQTPGQGLQFLFEYFSETQRNKGNFPGRFSGRQFSNSRSEMNVSTLELGDSALYLCASSLPDPSGNTIYFGEGSWLTVV.

The CDR3 sequence: CASSLEASGGKTDTQYF. DNA of the CDR3: TGTGCCAGCAGTTTAGAGGCTAGCGGGGGTAAGACAGATACGCAGTATTTT. The rearrangement joins TRBV27 to TRBJ2-3, with TRBD2 identical over 10 bases. The J segment lost 3 bases and the V segment lost 2 bases, leaving 8 bases of the junction unmatched. This CDR3 has 17 residues. Germline CDR1 MNHEY, CDR2 SMNVEV (reference sequence).

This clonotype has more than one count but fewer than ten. CDR3 DNA: TGTGCCAGCAGGGTGACAGGGATCGGTGAAGCTTTCTTT. This gives the protein CASRVTGIGEAFF. The V and J genes are TRBV6-5 and TRBJ1-1; 7 bases are shared with TRBD1. Germline CDR1 reads MNHEY; CDR2 reads SVGAGI. This CDR3 is built from 13 residues. V shed 6 bases, J shed 7 bases, and the junction held 8 bases outside the gene matches.

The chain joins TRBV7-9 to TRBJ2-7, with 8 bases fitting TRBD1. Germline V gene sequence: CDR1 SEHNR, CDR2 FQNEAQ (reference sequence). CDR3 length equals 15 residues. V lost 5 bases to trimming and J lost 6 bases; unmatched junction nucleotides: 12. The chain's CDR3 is CASSSSTGGGGEQYF. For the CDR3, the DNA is TGTGCCAGCAGCAGTAGTACAGGGGGAGGCGGCGAGCAGTACTTC.

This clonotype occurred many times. The CDR3 DNA reads as TGTGCCAGCAGCTTAAGTGGTTCGGGACAGTGGCACACCGGGGAGCTGTTTTTT. It translates to CASSLSGSGQWHTGELFF. This chain joins TRBV11-3 and TRBJ2-2, with 7 bases that match TRBD1. CDR3 size: 18 residues. Germline CDR1 SGHNT, CDR2 YENEEA. Trimming removed 2 bases from V and 3 bases from J; junction bases left unmatched: 12.

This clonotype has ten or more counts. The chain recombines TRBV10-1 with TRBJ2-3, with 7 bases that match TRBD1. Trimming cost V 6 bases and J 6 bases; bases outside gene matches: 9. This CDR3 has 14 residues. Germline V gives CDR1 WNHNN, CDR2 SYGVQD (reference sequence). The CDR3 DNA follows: TGCGCCAGCAGCCGCGGACAGGAGAGGGATACGCAGTATTTT. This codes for CASSRGQERDTQYF.

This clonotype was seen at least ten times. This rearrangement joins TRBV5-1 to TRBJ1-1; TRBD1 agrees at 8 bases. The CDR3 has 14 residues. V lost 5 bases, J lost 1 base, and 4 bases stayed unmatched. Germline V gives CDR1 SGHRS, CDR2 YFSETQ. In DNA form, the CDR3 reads TGCGCCAGCAGGAAGACAGGGGAGAACACTGAAGCTTTCTTT. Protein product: CASRKTGENTEAFF.

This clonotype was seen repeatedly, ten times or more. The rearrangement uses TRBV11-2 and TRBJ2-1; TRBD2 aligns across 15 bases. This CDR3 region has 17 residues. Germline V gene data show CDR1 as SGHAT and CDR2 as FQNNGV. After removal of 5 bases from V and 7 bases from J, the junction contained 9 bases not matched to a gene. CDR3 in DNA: TGTGCCAGCAGCCCTATCGGGACTAGCGGGGGGTCGAATGAGCAGTTCTTC. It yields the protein CASSPIGTSGGSNEQFF.

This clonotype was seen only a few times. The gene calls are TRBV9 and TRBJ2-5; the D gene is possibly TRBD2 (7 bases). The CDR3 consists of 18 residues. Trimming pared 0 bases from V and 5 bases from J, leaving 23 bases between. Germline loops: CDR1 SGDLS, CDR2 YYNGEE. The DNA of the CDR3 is TGTGCCAGCAGCGTAGCTATTGGGGGGGGGCCCGTCGGGGAGACCCAGTACTTC. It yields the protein CASSVAIGGGPVGETQYF.

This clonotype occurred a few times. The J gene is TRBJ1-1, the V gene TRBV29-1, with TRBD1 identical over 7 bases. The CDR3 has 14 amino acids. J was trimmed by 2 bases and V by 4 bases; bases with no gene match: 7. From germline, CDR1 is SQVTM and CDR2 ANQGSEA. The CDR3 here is CSVGRGQHNTEAFF. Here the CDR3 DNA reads TGCAGCGTTGGTAGGGGGCAACATAACACTGAAGCTTTCTTT.

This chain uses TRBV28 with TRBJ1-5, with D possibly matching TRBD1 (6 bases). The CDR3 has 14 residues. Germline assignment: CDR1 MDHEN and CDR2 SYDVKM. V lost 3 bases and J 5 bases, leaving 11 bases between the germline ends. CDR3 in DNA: TGTGCCAGCAGTTTGAGCCAGGGGTATCAGCCCCAGCATTTT. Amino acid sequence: CASSLSQGYQPQHF.

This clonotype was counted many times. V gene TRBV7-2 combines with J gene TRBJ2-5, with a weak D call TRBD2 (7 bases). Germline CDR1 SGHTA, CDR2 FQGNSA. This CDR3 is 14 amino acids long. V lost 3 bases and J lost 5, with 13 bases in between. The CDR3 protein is CASSFLGGQETQYF. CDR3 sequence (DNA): TGTGCCAGCAGCTTTTTGGGGGGGCAGGAGACCCAGTACTTC. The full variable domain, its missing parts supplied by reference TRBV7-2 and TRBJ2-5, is GAGVSQSPSNKVTEKGKDVELRCDPISGHTALYWYRQSLGQGLEFLIYFQGNSAPDKSGLPSDRFSAERTGGSVSTLTIQRTQQEDSAVYLCASSFLGGQETQYFGPGTRLLVL.